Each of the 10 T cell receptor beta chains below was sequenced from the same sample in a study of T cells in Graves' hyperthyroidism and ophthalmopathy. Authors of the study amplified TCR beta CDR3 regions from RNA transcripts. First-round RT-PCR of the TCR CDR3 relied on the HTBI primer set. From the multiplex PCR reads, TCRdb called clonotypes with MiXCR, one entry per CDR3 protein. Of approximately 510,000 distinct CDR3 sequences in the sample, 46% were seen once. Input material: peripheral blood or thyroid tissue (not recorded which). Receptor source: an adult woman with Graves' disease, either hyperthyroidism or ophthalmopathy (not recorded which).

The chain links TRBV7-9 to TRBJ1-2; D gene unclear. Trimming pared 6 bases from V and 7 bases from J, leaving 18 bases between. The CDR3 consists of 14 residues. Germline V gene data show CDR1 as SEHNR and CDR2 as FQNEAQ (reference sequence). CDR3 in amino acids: CASSLAGVESGYTF. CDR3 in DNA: TGTGCCAGCAGTTTGGCGGGAGTGGAATCTGGCTACACCTTC.

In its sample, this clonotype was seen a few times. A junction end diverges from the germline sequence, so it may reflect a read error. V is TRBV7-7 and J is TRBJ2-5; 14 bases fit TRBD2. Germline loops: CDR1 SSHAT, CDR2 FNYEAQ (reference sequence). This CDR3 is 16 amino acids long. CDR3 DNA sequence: TGTGCTAGCAGCTTACCAGGGACTAGCGGGGGAAGGACCCAGTACTTC. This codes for CASSLPGTSGGRTQYF.

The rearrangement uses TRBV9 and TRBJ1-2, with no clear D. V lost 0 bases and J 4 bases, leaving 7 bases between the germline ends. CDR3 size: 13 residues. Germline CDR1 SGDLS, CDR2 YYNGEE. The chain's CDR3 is CASSVEPVYGYTF. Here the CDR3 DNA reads TGTGCCAGCAGCGTAGAACCAGTCTATGGCTACACCTTC.

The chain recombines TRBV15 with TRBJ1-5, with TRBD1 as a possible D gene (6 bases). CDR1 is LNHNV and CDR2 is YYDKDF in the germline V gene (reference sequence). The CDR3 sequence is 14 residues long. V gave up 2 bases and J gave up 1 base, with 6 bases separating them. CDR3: CATSRQGSNQPQHF. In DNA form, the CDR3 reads TGTGCCACCAGCAGACAGGGGAGCAATCAGCCCCAGCATTTT.

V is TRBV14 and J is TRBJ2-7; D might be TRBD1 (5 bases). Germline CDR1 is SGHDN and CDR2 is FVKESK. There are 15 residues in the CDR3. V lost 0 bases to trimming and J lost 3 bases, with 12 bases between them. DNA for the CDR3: TGTGCCAGCAGCCAAGAATATTACGACAGCTACGAGCAGTACTTC. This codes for CASSQEYYDSYEQYF.

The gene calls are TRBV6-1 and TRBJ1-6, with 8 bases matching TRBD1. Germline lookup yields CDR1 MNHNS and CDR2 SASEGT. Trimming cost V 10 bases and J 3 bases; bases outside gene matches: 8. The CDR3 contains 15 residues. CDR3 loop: CATGEGTGYNSPLHF. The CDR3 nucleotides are TGTGCCACCGGGGAAGGGACAGGCTATAATTCACCCCTCCACTTT.

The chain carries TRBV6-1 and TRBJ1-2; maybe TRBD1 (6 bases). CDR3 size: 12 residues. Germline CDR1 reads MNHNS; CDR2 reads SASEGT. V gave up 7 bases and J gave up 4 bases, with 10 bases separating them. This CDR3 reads CASTGAGYGYTF. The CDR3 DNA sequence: TGTGCCAGCACGGGGGCAGGCTATGGCTACACCTTC.

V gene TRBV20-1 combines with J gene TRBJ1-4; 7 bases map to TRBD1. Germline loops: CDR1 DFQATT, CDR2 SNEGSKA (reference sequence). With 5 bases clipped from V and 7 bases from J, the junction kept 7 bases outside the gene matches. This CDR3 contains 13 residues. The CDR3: CSAASGGGEKLFF. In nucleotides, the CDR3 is TGCAGTGCTGCCTCAGGGGGGGGTGAAAAACTGTTTTTT.

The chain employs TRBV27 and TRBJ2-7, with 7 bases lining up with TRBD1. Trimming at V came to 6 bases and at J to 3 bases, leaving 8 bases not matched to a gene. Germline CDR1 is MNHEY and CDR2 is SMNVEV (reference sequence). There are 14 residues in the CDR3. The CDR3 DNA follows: TGTGCCAGCAGCATAGCTGGGACAGTCTACGAGCAGTACTTC. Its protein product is CASSIAGTVYEQYF.

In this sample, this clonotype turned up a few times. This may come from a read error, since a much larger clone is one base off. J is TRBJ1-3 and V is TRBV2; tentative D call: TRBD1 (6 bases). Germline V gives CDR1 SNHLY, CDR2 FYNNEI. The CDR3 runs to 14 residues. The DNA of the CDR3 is TGTGCCAGCAGTGCCAGAAGACAGGTTAACACCACATATTTT. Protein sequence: CASSARRQVNTTYF. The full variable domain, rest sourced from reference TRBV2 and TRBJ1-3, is EPEVTQTPSHQVTQMGQEVILRCVPISNHLYFYWYRQILGQKVEFLVSFYNNEISEKSEIFDDQFSVERPDGSNFTLKIRSTKLEDSAMYFCASSARRQVNTTYFGEGSWLTVV.